One T cell receptor (beta chain) is described in this entry. Original processing methods: The authors estimated nucleated cell counts from reference gene primer amplification. Assay: immunoSEQ multiplex PCR; the TCRdb copy retains only in-frame clones and omits some. That table is the source of V, J and clone size, and D and trimming were worked out from the DNA. This sample has some 250,000 clones, with around 83% found just once. The data are from a study of blood T cell repertoires in COVID-19. Across the whole study: Samples came from the United States, Italy and Spain, spanning acute and convalescent COVID-19.

The CDR3 totals 13 residues. The germline V gene encodes CDR1 MNHEY and CDR2 SVGAGI. V lost 6 bases and J 8 bases, leaving 17 bases between the germline ends. The chain carries TRBV6-5 and TRBJ2-7; D not certain. The sequencing sample was made of peripheral blood. The clonotype comes from a man older than 75 with acute or convalescent COVID-19. CDR3 bases: TGTGCCAGCAGGGCCCCGCCAGAACCGAAGCAGTACTTC. It translates to CASRAPPEPKQYF.